The rows below give T cell receptor beta chains drawn from one sample of a study of blood T cells in healthy people across ages. Each CDR3 protein is one row after TCRdb ran MiXCR on the 5' RACE reads. The table has 1 million to 1.2 million distinct CDR3 sequences, around two fifths seen once. Sequencing was done on a sample of blood. These receptors all come from a man aged 18 to 29 in good health. Each CDR3 is given with its conserved first and last residue. The D gene is left open where the match is weak. Where a row states a size, it is once, few, many or the class of an expanded clone; other rows omit it.

size	D	V	J	CDR3	DNA
NA	NA	TRBV7-6	TRBJ2-3	CASSLAGQITDTQYF	TGTGCCAGCAGCTTAGCAGGCCAGATAACAGATACGCAGTATTTT
once	TRBD1	TRBV7-8	TRBJ1-2	CASSSNRGHYGYTF	TGTGCCAGCAGCTCGAACAGGGGCCACTATGGCTACACCTTC
NA	NA	TRBV6-1	TRBJ1-1	CASSDAVDFAEAFF	TGTGCCAGCAGTGATGCTGTGGATTTCGCTGAAGCTTTCTTT
NA	NA	TRBV12-3/TRBV12-4	TRBJ1-5	CASSKDPYQPQHF	TGTGCCAGCAGTAAAGACCCCTATCAGCCCCAGCATTTT
NA	NA	TRBV7-2	TRBJ2-7	CASGPVGYEQYF	TGTGCCAGCGGCCCAGTAGGTTACGAGCAGTACTTC
few	NA	TRBV7-2	TRBJ1-1	CASSLVAPGSTEAFF	TGTGCCAGCAGCTTAGTGGCCCCGGGCAGCACTGAAGCTTTCTTT
few	TRBD1	TRBV4-3	TRBJ2-5	CASSQRARDSRNEQYF	TGCGCCAGCAGCCAACGCGCCCGGGACAGCCGCAATGAGCAGTACTTC
NA	TRBD1	TRBV20-1	TRBJ2-5	CSASRDSRGETQYF	TGCAGTGCCAGTCGGGACAGTCGCGGAGAGACCCAGTACTTC
many	TRBD1	TRBV29-1	TRBJ1-2	CIIMTGGSNGYTF	TGCATCATAATGACAGGGGGCTCGAATGGCTACACCTTC
NA	NA	TRBV20-1	TRBJ2-2	CSARVKQGQANTGELFF	TGCAGTGCTAGAGTAAAGCAGGGTCAAGCGAACACCGGGGAGCTGTTTTTT
NA	NA	TRBV2	TRBJ2-1	CASSEEAYNEQFF	TGTGCCAGCAGTGAAGAGGCCTACAATGAGCAGTTCTTC
NA	TRBD1	TRBV20-1	TRBJ2-5	CSARGQGVEFQYF	TGCAGTGCTAGGGGACAGGGGGTTGAGTTTCAGTACTTC
NA	TRBD1	TRBV7-9	TRBJ1-2	CASSLSGTGPKGYTF	TGTGCCAGCAGCCTTAGCGGGACAGGGCCGAAAGGCTACACCTTC
NA	NA	TRBV12-3/TRBV12-4	TRBJ1-5	CASSKDNQPQHF	TGTGCCAGCAGTAAAGACAACCAGCCCCAGCATTTT
few	NA	TRBV27	TRBJ2-1	CASSLSGGRGAGNEQFF	TGTGCCAGCAGTCTTAGCGGCGGGCGGGGTGCAGGCAATGAGCAGTTTTTC